This T cell receptor (beta chain) was sequenced for a study of radiation and T cells in renal cell carcinoma. Study-level information: Nephrectomy followed 15 Gy stereotactic body radiation by 4 weeks. General study results and limits: Top tumor clonotypes rose in blood 2 weeks post-radiation, then contracted.

The CDR3 consists of 11 residues. Trimming took off 2 bases at V and 6 bases at J, with 4 bases between the two ends. Germline assignment: CDR1 GTSNPN and CDR2 SVGIG (reference sequence). This clone was counted only a few times. The antigen remains undetermined. The sample's time point: baseline pretreatment blood. The treatment: 15 Gy SBRT to primary tumor, nephrectomy 4 weeks later. After SBRT, blood was collected at 2 and 4 weeks, plus baseline. Sequenced by immunoSEQ multiplex PCR; TCRdb stores in-frame clones only, minus some. The sample lists approximately 90,000 clones, 75% to 90% occurring once.

The material sequenced was blood, taken from a patient whose treatment included radiotherapy and nephrectomy. The rearrangement links TRBV30 to TRBJ2-2, with D uncertain. This receptor was obtained from a man aged 50 or older with renal cell carcinoma. This CDR3 reads CAWSLSGELFF. The CDR3 DNA follows: TGTGCCTGGAGTTTGTCCGGGGAGCTGTTTTTT.